Listed below are T cell receptor beta chains from one sample, sequenced in a study of T cells in Graves' hyperthyroidism and ophthalmopathy. TCRdb called the multiplex PCR reads again in MiXCR, with one record for every CDR3 protein. Among 460,000 or so distinct CDR3 sequences listed, approximately 14% were seen once. Sequencing used blood. The receptors were sampled from a woman younger than 30 with Graves' hyperthyroidism. CDR3s include the opening cysteine and the closing phenylalanine or tryptophan. The order of the fields is J gene, clone size, D gene, V gene, CDR3 DNA, CDR3 protein. The D gene is left open where the match is weak. Rows may omit the clone size; those that give it use once, few, many or a size class.

TRBJ2-1	many	TRBD2	TRBV9	TGTGCCAGCAGCGTAAACCGTGGCGGGGGCTACAATGAGCAGTTCTTC	CASSVNRGGGYNEQFF
TRBJ1-5	.	.	TRBV4-2	TGTGCCAGCAGCCCCGAGGACCCGGGACAGCCCCAGCATTTT	CASSPEDPGQPQHF
TRBJ2-5	.	.	TRBV4-2	TGTGCCAGCAGCCAAGATCAAAGCGGAGGGCCTTCCCAAGAGACCCAGTACTTC	CASSQDQSGGPSQETQYF
TRBJ2-7	.	TRBD2	TRBV29-1	TGCAGCGTTGAGGCGGGAGTCTCCTACGAGCAGTACTTC	CSVEAGVSYEQYF
TRBJ2-7	few	.	TRBV19	TGTGCCAGCTGTCTTAACCGGGACAACTCCTACGAGCAGTACTTC	CASCLNRDNSYEQYF
TRBJ2-2	many	.	TRBV3-1	TGTGCCAGCAGCCAAAGGAACGGGGAGCTGTTTTTT	CASSQRNGELFF
TRBJ1-1	many	TRBD1	TRBV11-2	TGTGCCAGCTTCCCGGGACAGACCATGAACACTGAAGCTTTCTTT	CASFPGQTMNTEAFF
TRBJ2-7	few	TRBD2	TRBV4-1	TGCGCCAGCAGCCAAGTATTGGCTCTAGCGGGACCGTACGAGCAGTACTTC	CASSQVLALAGPYEQYF
TRBJ1-2	many	.	TRBV3-1	TGTGCCAGCAGCCCCGGGACAACTAACTATGGCTACACCTTC	CASSPGTTNYGYTF
TRBJ2-1	.	TRBD2	TRBV4-1	TGCGCCAGCAGCCCGATACTAGCGGGTGCCTACAATGAGCAGTTCTTC	CASSPILAGAYNEQFF
TRBJ1-5	many	.	TRBV6-2/TRBV6-3	TGTGCCAGCAGTCGCCGGGGCAGGAATTATCAGCCCCAGCATTTT	CASSRRGRNYQPQHF
TRBJ2-7	few	.	TRBV19	TGTGCCAGTAGTATCCGAGGGACCGTCTCCTACGAGCAGTACTTC	CASSIRGTVSYEQYF
TRBJ2-5	many	.	TRBV3-1	TGTGCCAGCACCCCCCCCCGGGTTAACCAAGAGACCCAGTACTTC	CASTPPRVNQETQYF
TRBJ2-5	many	TRBD2	TRBV6-1	TGTGCCAGCAGTAAGGGACTAGCGGCACAAGAGACCCAGTACTTC	CASSKGLAAQETQYF
TRBJ1-1	.	.	TRBV9	TGTGCCAGCAGCGGCCGTTCAGGGAACACTGAAGCTTTCTTT	CASSGRSGNTEAFF
TRBJ2-4	many	.	TRBV2	TGTGCCAGCAATCCGTGGGCCCCGTCGAGCGTCAAAAACATTCAGTACTTC	CASNPWAPSSVKNIQYF
TRBJ2-1	.	.	TRBV6-4	TGTGCCAGCAGTGACGGTTCCGGTAACAATGAGCAGTTCTTC	CASSDGSGNNEQFF
TRBJ2-7	few	.	TRBV3-1	TGTGCCAGCAGCCAAGATTCGGCAGGGGTATACGAGCAGTACTTC	CASSQDSAGVYEQYF
TRBJ2-3	many	TRBD2	TRBV5-1	TGCGCCAGCAGCCCTACTAGCGGGAGCGGCACAGATACGCAGTATTTT	CASSPTSGSGTDTQYF
TRBJ1-2	many	TRBD1	TRBV12-3/TRBV12-4	TGTGCCAGCAGTTCAGGGACAGGGGCTGGCTACACCTTC	CASSSGTGAGYTF
TRBJ2-1	many	.	TRBV3-1	TGTGCCAGCAGCCAAGTCCCGGGGGGCGCCTACAATGAGCAGTTCTTC	CASSQVPGGAYNEQFF
TRBJ1-1	.	.	TRBV9	TGTGCCAGCAGCGTTGGGTGGGGGAACACTGAAGCTTTCTTT	CASSVGWGNTEAFF
TRBJ2-7	few	.	TRBV20-1	TGCAGTGCTAGGGGGGGGGCGGATACCTACGAGCAGTACTTC	CSARGGADTYEQYF
TRBJ1-3	many	.	TRBV12-3/TRBV12-4	TGTGCCAGCAGTTTTATTGGGAGAAACACCATATATTTT	CASSFIGRNTIYF
TRBJ1-1	many	.	TRBV11-3	TGTGCCAGCAGCTTAGTCCTAATACAGGGAAGCGACACTGAAGCTTTCTTT	CASSLVLIQGSDTEAFF
TRBJ1-1	many	.	TRBV24-1	TGTGCCACCAGTGATTCCTATGGGGCCTACACTGAAGCTTTCTTT	CATSDSYGAYTEAFF
TRBJ1-1	.	.	TRBV3-1	TGTGCCAGCAGCATCGGGGGCCTGGGGGACACTGAAGCTTTCTTT	CASSIGGLGDTEAFF
TRBJ2-4	many	.	TRBV5-6	TGTGCCAGCAGCGGGGGAATAGCCAAAAACATTCAGTACTTC	CASSGGIAKNIQYF
TRBJ2-1	few	.	TRBV19	TGTGCCAGTAGGGACGGGAGATACAACAATGAGCAGTTCTTC	CASRDGRYNNEQFF
TRBJ1-2	many	TRBD1	TRBV6-1	TGTGCCAGCAGTCCTGACAGGGCGACCTATGGCTACACCTTC	CASSPDRATYGYTF
TRBJ2-1	.	TRBD2	TRBV6-1	TGTGCCAGCAGAGTCGCCGGGACTAGCTCCTACAATGAGCAGTTCTTC	CASRVAGTSSYNEQFF
TRBJ2-1	.	TRBD2	TRBV4-2	TGTGCCAGCAGCCAAAGGACTAGCGGGTTGAATGAGCAGTTCTTC	CASSQRTSGLNEQFF
TRBJ1-4	many	.	TRBV11-2	TGTGCCAGCAGGACCCTGGCCGGGCTTAATGAAAAACTGTTTTTT	CASRTLAGLNEKLFF
TRBJ2-7	.	.	TRBV5-6	TGTGCCAGCAGCTTTGCGTCCCAGGGGCCATACGAGCAGTACTTC	CASSFASQGPYEQYF
TRBJ2-5	many	TRBD2	TRBV20-1	TGCAGTGCTAGGTACCTCGCGGCGGGAGAGAGAGAGACCCAGTACTTC	CSARYLAAGERETQYF
TRBJ2-5	many	.	TRBV12-5	TGTGCTAGTGGGCCCGGGCGGGGCCAAGAGACCCAGTACTTC	CASGPGRGQETQYF
TRBJ1-1	many	TRBD1	TRBV6-1	TGTGCCAGCAGCGACGACCAGGGGGCCGGCACTGAAGCTTTCTTT	CASSDDQGAGTEAFF
TRBJ2-1	few	.	TRBV19	TGTGCCAGTACCACGTCTGGGGAGCAGTTCTTC	CASTTSGEQFF
TRBJ1-5	.	.	TRBV6-1	TGTGCCAGCAGCCAAGGACCCGTTTGGTACCAGCATTTT	CASSQGPVWYQHF
TRBJ1-5	many	.	TRBV6-1	TGTGCCAGCAGAGGACCCCTGAATAGCAATCAGCCCCAGCATTTT	CASRGPLNSNQPQHF
TRBJ2-1	many	.	TRBV7-8	TGTGCCAGCAGCTTAGGCCCGCTCTACAATGAGCAGTTCTTC	CASSLGPLYNEQFF
TRBJ2-7	many	.	TRBV10-2	TGCGCCAGCATCTCGTTGGGCTCCTACGAGCAGTACTTC	CASISLGSYEQYF
TRBJ1-6	many	.	TRBV10-3	TGTGCCATCAGTGAAGGGGCGGAGCAGGGGCAAAATTCACCCCTCCACTTT	CAISEGAEQGQNSPLHF
TRBJ2-7	.	.	TRBV5-1	TGCGCCAGCAGCTTTAACGGCTACGAGCAGTACTTC	CASSFNGYEQYF
TRBJ2-1	many	TRBD2	TRBV3-1	TGTGCCAGCAGCCAAGTGTTAGCGGGTGATTACAATGAGCAGTTCTTC	CASSQVLAGDYNEQFF
TRBJ2-1	many	.	TRBV9	TGTGCCAGCAGCGTAATTTCGCGGGACAATGAGCAGTTCTTC	CASSVISRDNEQFF
TRBJ1-5	few	.	TRBV7-2	TGTGCCAGCAGCCCCCGGACAGTAACGGGTCAGCCCCAGCATTTT	CASSPRTVTGQPQHF
TRBJ2-7	many	.	TRBV7-2	TGTGCCAGCAGTACCGGGGACCCGATCTCCGAGCAGTACTTC	CASSTGDPISEQYF
TRBJ2-5	.	TRBD1	TRBV5-1	TGCGCCAGCAGCCGCGGACAGGTCCAAGAGACCCAGTACTTC	CASSRGQVQETQYF